Each of the 25 T cell receptor beta chains below was sequenced from the same sample in a study of CD4 T cells in relation to SARS-CoV-2 and coronaviruses. Before the COVID-19 pandemic, during about 2011-2019, CD4+ T cells were taken from unexposed donors. After nine to ten days of culture, CD4+ T cells were isolated. These TCRs are of unknown antigen specificity. TCRdb keeps only in-frame clones here, not all; method: immunoSEQ multiplex PCR. The table shows about 20,000 clones, with 60% to 80% occurring only once. What was sequenced was CD4+ T cells from PBMCs, cultured in vitro. The receptors derive from a human donor in good health.

This clone was recorded a few times. The chain recombines TRBV7-8 with TRBJ2-4; weak D call: TRBD2 (6 bases). The germline V and J ends were trimmed by 1 base and 6 bases, with 19 bases remaining between them. The length of the CDR3 is 17 residues. CDR1 SGHVS and CDR2 FQNEAQ come from the germline V gene. The CDR3 sequence is CASSLVTRRAGRNIQYF. CDR3 coding DNA: TGTGCCAGCAGCTTAGTGACCAGGAGGGCCGGGAGAAACATTCAGTACTTC.

The chain couples TRBV5-5 to TRBJ2-6; D not certain. V was cut by 0 bases and J by 0 bases, with 7 bases left in between. Germline assignment: CDR1 SGHKS and CDR2 YYEKEE (reference sequence). The CDR3 contains 16 residues. The CDR3, as DNA: TGTGCCAGCAGCTTGGTCCTCCACTCTGGGGCCAACGTCCTGACTTTC. Its translation is CASSLVLHSGANVLTF.

This chain links TRBV19 with TRBJ1-5; D is perhaps TRBD1 (5 bases). Per germline, CDR1 LNHDA and CDR2 SQIVND (reference sequence). The CDR3 is 15 residues long. The DNA for the CDR3 is TGTGCGGGTGGGGCAGATCCTTATAGCAATCAGCCCCAGCATTTT. Its translation: CAGGADPYSNQPQHF.

Written as DNA, the CDR3 is TGTGCCAGCAGTTACCCCTCCAATGAGCAGTTCTTC. Its translation: CASSYPSNEQFF. The chain links TRBV6-6 to TRBJ2-1; D ambiguous. The CDR3 sequence is 12 residues long. Germline V gene data show CDR1 as MNHNY and CDR2 as SVGAGI (reference sequence). V dropped 2 bases and J dropped 6 bases, with 5 bases sitting between them.

This chain links TRBV6-2 or TRBV6-3 with TRBJ1-1; D ambiguous. CDR1 is MNHEY and CDR2 is SVGEGT in the germline V gene. Trimming took 6 bases from V and 11 from J, leaving 13 bases between them. The CDR3 is made up of 11 amino acids. This CDR3 reads CASSGSRRAFF. The CDR3 region has the DNA TGTGCCAGCAGCGGCTCTCGGCGGGCTTTCTTT.

This clone was detected once. This chain joins TRBV9 and TRBJ1-1; no clear D gene. With 4 bases removed from V and 10 bases from J, the gap between germline ends came to 20 bases. The germline CDR1 and CDR2 sequences are SGDLS and YYNGEE. This CDR3 is built from 14 residues. CDR3: CASSPMVEEVGAFF. CDR3 DNA sequence: TGTGCCAGCAGCCCAATGGTGGAGGAAGTAGGAGCTTTCTTT.

This clone has only a few counts. V is TRBV7-9 and J is TRBJ1-4; 8 bases agree with TRBD1. Trimming took 5 bases from V and 0 from J; bases not matched to a gene: 2. The CDR3 is 15 amino acids. Per the germline V gene, CDR1 is SEHNR and CDR2 is FQNEAQ (reference sequence). The CDR3 loop is CASSLGQATNEKLFF. CDR3 nucleotide sequence: TGTGCCAGCAGCCTGGGACAGGCAACTAATGAAAAACTGTTTTTT.

The V and J genes are TRBV6-5 and TRBJ1-2, with 8 nucleotides matching TRBD1. Trimming took 4 bases from V and 2 from J; bases not matched to a gene: 3. Germline CDR1 reads MNHEY; CDR2 reads SVGAGI. The CDR3 sequence is 14 residues long. The CDR3 spells CASSFSGGNYGYTF. In nucleotides, the CDR3 is TGTGCCAGCAGTTTTTCAGGGGGCAACTATGGCTACACCTTC.

The rearrangement joins TRBV4-2 to TRBJ2-3, with TRBD2 matching 10 bases. V lost 1 base and J lost 2; bases outside the gene matches: 9. Germline V gene data show CDR1 as LGHNA and CDR2 as YNFKEQ. CDR3 length: 18 residues. In nucleotides, the CDR3 is TGTGCCAGCAGCCAAGTCTCTAGCGGGGGACGTAACACAGATACGCAGTATTTT. Its protein product is CASSQVSSGGRNTDTQYF.

The chain combines TRBV6-5 with TRBJ1-1; perhaps TRBD1 as D (6 bases). V was cut by 4 bases and J by 7 bases, with 19 bases left in between. This CDR3 has 15 amino acids. Germline-derived CDR1 and CDR2 are MNHEY and SVGAGI. The CDR3: CASSSRQVGSVEAFF. In DNA, the CDR3 is TGTGCCAGCAGTTCCCGACAGGTGGGGTCCGTTGAAGCTTTCTTT.

The chain employs TRBV7-2 and TRBJ2-7; D is possibly TRBD2 (6 bases). Germline CDR1 is SGHTA and CDR2 is FQGNSA. Trimming took off 1 base at V and 7 bases at J, with 17 bases between the two ends. This CDR3 spans 15 amino acids. The CDR3, as DNA: TGTGCCAGCAGCTTAGTCGGTCCCGGTGGGAGGGAGCAGTACTTC. This codes for CASSLVGPGGREQYF. The full variable domain, rest sourced from reference TRBV7-2 and TRBJ2-7, is GAGVSQSPSNKVTEKGKDVELRCDPISGHTALYWYRQSLGQGLEFLIYFQGNSAPDKSGLPSDRFSAERTGGSVSTLTIQRTQQEDSAVYLCASSLVGPGGREQYFGPGTRLTVT.

This clone was picked up a small number of times. The CDR3 nucleotides are TGTGCCAGCAGCGAAAACAGGGGAACTGAAGCTTTCTTT. It translates to CASSENRGTEAFF. V is TRBV3-1 (or the pseudogene TRBV3-2) and J is TRBJ1-1, with 7 bases that match TRBD1. CDR1 and CDR2 (germline): LGHDT, YNNKEL (reference sequence). V dropped 5 bases and J dropped 5; count of bases not matched to a gene: 5. The CDR3 extends over 13 amino acids.

This clone was counted a few times. The chain uses TRBV25-1 and TRBJ1-4; 9 positions agree with TRBD1. The CDR3 extends over 17 amino acids. Germline CDR1 MGHDK, CDR2 SYGVNS. Unmatched junction bases numbered 9, after V lost 0 bases and J lost 7 bases. CDR3: CASSEYRGGQGGEKLFF. CDR3 sequence (DNA): TGTGCCAGCAGTGAATATAGGGGGGGACAGGGCGGTGAAAAACTGTTTTTT.

This clone turned up a few times. The genes are TRBV27 and TRBJ1-6, with D maybe TRBD1 (5 bases). The CDR3 length is 14 residues. Germline V gene data show CDR1 as MNHEY and CDR2 as SMNVEV (reference sequence). V was shortened by 8 bases and J by 6 bases, with 14 bases between the two germline ends. CDR3 in amino acids: CASSVAGPNSPLHF. The DNA for the CDR3 is TGTGCCAGCTCCGTTGCGGGACCTAATTCACCCCTCCACTTT.

V gene TRBV29-1 combines with J gene TRBJ2-5; TRBD1 agrees at 8 bases. V was pared by 0 bases and J by 1 base, with 4 bases of the junction left unmatched. Germline V gene sequence: CDR1 SQVTM, CDR2 ANQGSEA. CDR3 length: 15 amino acids. CDR3 sequence reads: CSVEDGGTGQETQYF. The CDR3 nucleotides are TGCAGCGTTGAAGATGGGGGGACAGGCCAAGAGACCCAGTACTTC.

The V call is TRBV9, the J call TRBJ1-4; D might be TRBD1 (5 bases). The CDR3 contains 14 residues. Deletions cut 0 bases from V and 11 bases from J, with 14 bases between. Per the germline V gene, CDR1 is SGDLS and CDR2 is YYNGEE. The CDR3 sequence is CASSVEKRDGKLFF. The CDR3 DNA reads as TGTGCCAGCAGCGTAGAAAAGAGGGACGGGAAACTGTTTTTT.

The CDR3 protein is CASSLAGLTTEAFF. CDR3 sequence (DNA): TGCGCCAGCAGCTTGGCAGGGCTGACCACTGAAGCTTTCTTT. This chain links TRBV5-1 with TRBJ1-1, with a tentative D call TRBD1 (5 bases). Germline V lookup: CDR1 SGHRS, CDR2 YFSETQ. With 0 bases removed from V and 4 bases from J, the gap between germline ends came to 10 bases. The CDR3 consists of 14 residues.

The chain recombines TRBV6-2 or TRBV6-3 with TRBJ2-1; TRBD2 matches 13 bases. The CDR3 contains 15 residues. Trimming removed 6 bases from V and 9 bases from J; junction bases left unmatched: 8. Germline CDR1 and CDR2: MNHEY and SVGEGT. Written as DNA, the CDR3 is TGTGCCAGCAGCCCCACTAGCGGGGGGGTTGCTGAGCAGTTCTTC. It translates to CASSPTSGGVAEQFF.

The J gene is TRBJ1-1, the V gene TRBV10-1, with D tentatively TRBD1 (6 bases). V was pared by 2 bases and J by 10 bases, with 14 bases between. Per germline, CDR1 WNHNN and CDR2 SYGVQD (reference sequence). The CDR3 extends over 13 amino acids. The DNA of the CDR3 is TGCGCCAGCAGTGAGAATAACAGGGCGGTAGCTTTCTTT. Encoded protein: CASSENNRAVAFF.

The rearrangement uses TRBV3-1 (or the pseudogene TRBV3-2) and TRBJ2-1, with 11 bases matching TRBD2. This CDR3 spans 15 amino acids. V was clipped by 1 base and J by 8 bases; unmatched bases: 4. The V gene's germline CDR1 is LGHDT and CDR2 YNNKEL (reference sequence). CDR3 bases: TGTGCCAGCAGCCAAGTTCTTAGCGGGGGGGATGAGCAGTTCTTC. Translating gives CASSQVLSGGDEQFF.

Here the CDR3 DNA reads TGTGCCAGCAGCCAGCGAGAGTGGGGTACGAACTCCTATAATTCACCCCTCCACTTT. Amino acid sequence: CASSQREWGTNSYNSPLHF. The V call is TRBV4-2, the J call TRBJ1-6; D is uncertain. V was pared by 3 bases and J by 0 bases, with 18 bases between. From germline, CDR1 is LGHNA and CDR2 YNFKEQ. The CDR3 spans 19 residues.

In this sample, this clone turned up a few times. The chain has TRBV14 and TRBJ1-1, with D uncertain. Trimming left V 2 bases short and J 7 bases short, with 5 bases between. Germline V CDR1 and CDR2: SGHDN, FVKESK. The CDR3 has 11 amino acids. The CDR3 DNA sequence: TGTGCCAGCAGCCAATTGGGTGAAGCTTTCTTT. Amino acid sequence: CASSQLGEAFF.

This clone was seen only a few times. The genes are TRBV20-1 and TRBJ2-5; D perhaps matches TRBD2 (6 bases). CDR3 size: 11 residues. Germline CDR1 reads DFQATT; CDR2 reads SNEGSKA (reference sequence). The CDR3 DNA follows: TGCAAAGCGGGCAACCAAGAGACCCAGTACTTC. Translation gives CKAGNQETQYF.

J is TRBJ1-2 and V is TRBV29-1, with 9 positions matching TRBD1. Unmatched junction bases numbered 6, after V lost 5 bases and J lost 5 bases. The germline gives CDR1 SQVTM, CDR2 ANQGSEA. The CDR3 is made up of 13 amino acids. The chain's CDR3 is CSVPGQGIYGYTF. Here the CDR3 DNA reads TGCAGCGTTCCCGGACAGGGGATTTATGGCTACACCTTC.

This rearrangement joins TRBV30 to TRBJ1-1; possible D gene TRBD1, 6 bases. Per germline, CDR1 GTSNPN and CDR2 SVGIG (reference sequence). Trimming took off 5 bases at V and 0 bases at J, with 13 bases between the two ends. The length of the CDR3 is 14 residues. The CDR3 here is CAWDGTLMNTEAFF. CDR3 bases: TGTGCCTGGGACGGGACACTTATGAACACTGAAGCTTTCTTT.